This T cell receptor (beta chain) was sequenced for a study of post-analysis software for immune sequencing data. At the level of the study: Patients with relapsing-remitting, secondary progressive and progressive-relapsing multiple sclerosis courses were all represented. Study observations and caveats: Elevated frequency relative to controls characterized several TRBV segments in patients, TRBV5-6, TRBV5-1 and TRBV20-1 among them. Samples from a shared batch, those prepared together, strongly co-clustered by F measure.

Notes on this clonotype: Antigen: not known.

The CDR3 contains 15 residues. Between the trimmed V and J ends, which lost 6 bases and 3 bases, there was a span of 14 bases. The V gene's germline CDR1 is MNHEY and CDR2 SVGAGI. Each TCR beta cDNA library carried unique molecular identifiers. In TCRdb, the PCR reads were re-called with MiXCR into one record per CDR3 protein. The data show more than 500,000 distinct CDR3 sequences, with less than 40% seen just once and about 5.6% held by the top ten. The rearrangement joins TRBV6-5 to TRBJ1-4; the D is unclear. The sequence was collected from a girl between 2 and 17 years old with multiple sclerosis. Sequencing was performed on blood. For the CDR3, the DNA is TGTGCCAGCAGCTACGTGGGAGGGCCTAATGAAAAACTGTTTTTT. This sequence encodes CASSYVGGPNEKLFF.